Included here is one TCR beta chain sequence, with context. The table came from immunoSEQ multiplex PCR; TCRdb's copy has only in-frame clones and leaves some out. The sample carries a few hundred thousand clones, 80% to 85% recorded once. The sample comes from a study of blood T cell repertoires in COVID-19. Study-wide background: Researchers got acute and convalescent COVID-19 samples from the United States, Italy and Spain. Sources were T cells, B-cell-depleted T cells, or PBMCs; the material itself was cDNA or gDNA.

CDR1 SGHAT and CDR2 FQNNGV come from the germline V gene. This CDR3 has 11 residues. Trimming cost V 5 bases and J 7 bases, with 8 bases left between them. This chain connects TRBV11-2 to TRBJ1-1, with D possibly being TRBD1 (5 bases). This receptor was obtained from a woman aged 55-75 years with acute or convalescent COVID-19. The sequencing sample was made of peripheral blood. The CDR3 region has the DNA TGTGCCAGCAGCCTCAGGGTTGAAGCTTTCTTT. Its translation is CASSLRVEAFF.